This entry lists 3 T cell receptor beta chains sequenced from one sample in a study of PD-1 blockade in classical Hodgkin lymphoma. Measured with immunoSEQ multiplex PCR; TCRdb has only the in-frame clones, and not every one. The profile shows about 30,000 clones, around 71% of them singletons. All patients relapsed after autologous stem cell transplantation, and brentuximab vedotin exposure varied. The sample in question was peripheral blood mononuclear cells (PBMCs), obtained before the second cycle of nivolumab. These receptors were obtained from a human donor with classical Hodgkin lymphoma.

The chain couples TRBV9 to TRBJ2-1; a weak D match, TRBD2 (6 bases). The V gene lost 1 base and the J gene lost 4 bases, with 12 bases spanning the gap. Germline-derived CDR1 and CDR2 are SGDLS and YYNGEE. The CDR3 spans 15 residues. CDR3 DNA: TGTGCCAGCAGCGTACGGGGGAACGGATACAATGAGCAGTTCTTC. Protein product: CASSVRGNGYNEQFF.

The gene calls are TRBV10-3 and TRBJ1-5; unclear D gene. V lost 0 bases to trimming and J lost 0 bases, with 6 bases between them. CDR3 length: 15 residues. Germline V gives CDR1 ENHRY, CDR2 SYGVKD. The CDR3 sequence: CAISESTSSNQPQHF. CDR3 nucleotides: TGTGCCATCAGTGAGTCGACGAGTAGCAATCAGCCCCAGCATTTT.

This clone was counted only a few times. This same CDR3 is encoded by further DNA sequences in the sample. The chain combines TRBV7-3 with TRBJ2-5; TRBD2 aligns across 7 bases. The germline V gene encodes CDR1 SGHTA and CDR2 FQGTGA. CDR3 size: 16 residues. V trimming: 5 bases; J trimming: 7 bases; junction bases outside the gene matches: 16. The CDR3 bases are TGTGCCAGCAGCCAGGGCAGCGGGGAAACCCTGGGGACCCAGTACTTC. The encoded protein is CASSQGSGETLGTQYF.